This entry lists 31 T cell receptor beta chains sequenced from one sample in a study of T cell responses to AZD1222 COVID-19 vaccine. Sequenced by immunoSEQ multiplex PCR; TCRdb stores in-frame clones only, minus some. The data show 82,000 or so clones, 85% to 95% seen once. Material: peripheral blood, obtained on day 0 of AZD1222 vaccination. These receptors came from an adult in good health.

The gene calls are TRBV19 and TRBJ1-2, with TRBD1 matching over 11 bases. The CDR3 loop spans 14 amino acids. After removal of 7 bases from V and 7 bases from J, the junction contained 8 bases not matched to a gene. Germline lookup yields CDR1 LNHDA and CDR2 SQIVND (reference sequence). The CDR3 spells CASISGQGAVGYTF. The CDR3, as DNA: TGTGCCAGTATTTCCGGACAGGGGGCAGTTGGCTACACCTTC.

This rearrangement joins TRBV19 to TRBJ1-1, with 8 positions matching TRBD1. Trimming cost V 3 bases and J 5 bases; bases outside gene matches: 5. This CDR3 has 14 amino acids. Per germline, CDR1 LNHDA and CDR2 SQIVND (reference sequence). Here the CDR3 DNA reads TGTGCCAGTAGTATCCAGGGGGCAGGAACTGAAGCTTTCTTT. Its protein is CASSIQGAGTEAFF.

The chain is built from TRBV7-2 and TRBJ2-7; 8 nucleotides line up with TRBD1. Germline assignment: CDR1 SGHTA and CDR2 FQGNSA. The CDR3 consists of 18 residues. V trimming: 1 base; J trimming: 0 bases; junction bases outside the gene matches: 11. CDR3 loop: CASSLGGVRDRSSYEQYF. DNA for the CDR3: TGTGCCAGCAGCTTAGGAGGGGTTCGGGACAGGTCCTCCTACGAGCAGTACTTC.

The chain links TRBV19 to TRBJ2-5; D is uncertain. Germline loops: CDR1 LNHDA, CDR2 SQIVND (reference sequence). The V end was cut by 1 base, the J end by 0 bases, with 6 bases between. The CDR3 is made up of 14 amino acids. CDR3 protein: CASSIAQNQETQYF. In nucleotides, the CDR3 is TGTGCCAGTAGTATAGCACAGAACCAAGAGACCCAGTACTTC.

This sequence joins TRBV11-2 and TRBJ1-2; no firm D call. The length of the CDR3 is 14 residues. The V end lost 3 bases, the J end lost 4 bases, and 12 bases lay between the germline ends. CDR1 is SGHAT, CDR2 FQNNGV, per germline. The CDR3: CASSLTSLRYGYTF. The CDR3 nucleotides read TGTGCCAGCAGCTTGACCAGCCTGCGCTATGGCTACACCTTC.

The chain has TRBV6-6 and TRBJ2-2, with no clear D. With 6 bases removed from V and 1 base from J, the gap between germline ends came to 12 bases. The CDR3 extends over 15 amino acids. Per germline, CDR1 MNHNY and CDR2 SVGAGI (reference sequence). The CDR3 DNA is TGTGCCAGCAGCCCCCCAGCGAGGAACACCGGGGAGCTGTTTTTT. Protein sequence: CASSPPARNTGELFF.

The CDR3 region is CASCSPTSGDRELFF. CDR3 bases: TGTGCCAGTTGCAGTCCGACTAGCGGGGATAGGGAGCTGTTTTTT. The chain couples TRBV19 to TRBJ2-2, with 11 bases fitting TRBD2. The CDR3 consists of 15 residues. Germline V CDR1 and CDR2: LNHDA, SQIVND (reference sequence). Trimming removed 8 bases from V and 9 bases from J; junction bases left unmatched: 11. Filled out from reference TRBV19 and TRBJ2-2, the complete variable domain reads DGGITQSPKYLFRKEGQNVTLSCEQNLNHDAMYWYRQDPGQGLRLIYYSQIVNDFQKGDIAEGYSVSREKKESFPLTVTSAQKNPTAFYLCASCSPTSGDRELFFGEGSRLTVL.

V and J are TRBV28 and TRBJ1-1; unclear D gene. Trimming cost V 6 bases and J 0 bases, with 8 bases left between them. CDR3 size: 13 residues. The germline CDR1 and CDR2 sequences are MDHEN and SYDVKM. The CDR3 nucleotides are TGTGCCAGCAGAAGGAGGTTGAACACTGAAGCTTTCTTT. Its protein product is CASRRRLNTEAFF.

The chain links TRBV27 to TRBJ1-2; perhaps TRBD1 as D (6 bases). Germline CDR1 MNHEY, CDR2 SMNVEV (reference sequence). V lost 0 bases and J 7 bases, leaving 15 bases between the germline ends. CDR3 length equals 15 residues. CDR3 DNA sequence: TGTGCCAGCAGTTTATCGGGCCGGCAAGGGGGTGGCTACACCTTC. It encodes CASSLSGRQGGGYTF.

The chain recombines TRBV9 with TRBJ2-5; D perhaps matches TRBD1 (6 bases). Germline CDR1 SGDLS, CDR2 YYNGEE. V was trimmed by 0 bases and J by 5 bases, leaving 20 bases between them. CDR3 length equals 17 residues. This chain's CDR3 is CASSVEIGAGAVETQYF. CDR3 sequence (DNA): TGTGCCAGCAGCGTAGAGATAGGGGCAGGGGCCGTGGAGACCCAGTACTTC. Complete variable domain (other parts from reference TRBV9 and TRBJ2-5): DSGVTQTPKHLITATGQRVTLRCSPRSGDLSVYWYQQSLDQGLQFLIQYYNGEERAKGNILERFSAQQFPDLHSELNLSSLELGDSALYFCASSVEIGAGAVETQYFGPGTRLLVL.

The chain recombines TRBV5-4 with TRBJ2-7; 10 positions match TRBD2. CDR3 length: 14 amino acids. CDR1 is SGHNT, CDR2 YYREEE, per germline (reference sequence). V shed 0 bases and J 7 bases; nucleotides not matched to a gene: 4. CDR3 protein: CASSLERGGGEQYF. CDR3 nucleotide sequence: TGTGCCAGCAGCTTGGAGCGGGGGGGAGGAGAGCAGTACTTC.

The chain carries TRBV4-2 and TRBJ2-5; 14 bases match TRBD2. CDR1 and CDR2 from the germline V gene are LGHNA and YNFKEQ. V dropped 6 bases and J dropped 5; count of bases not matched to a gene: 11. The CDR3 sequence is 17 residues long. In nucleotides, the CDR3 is TGTGCCAGCAGTCAACACGCCGGGACTAGCGGGGGCGAGACCCAGTACTTC. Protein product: CASSQHAGTSGGETQYF.

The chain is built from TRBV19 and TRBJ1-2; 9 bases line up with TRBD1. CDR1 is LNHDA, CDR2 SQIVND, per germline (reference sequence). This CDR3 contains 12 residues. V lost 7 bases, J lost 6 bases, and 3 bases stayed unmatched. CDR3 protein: CASTRDRDGYTF. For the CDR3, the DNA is TGTGCCAGTACCAGGGACAGGGATGGCTACACCTTC.

DNA for the CDR3: TGTGCCAGCAGTTACTCTATGGGGAGGGGCTTTTGGGAAGAGACCCAGTACTTC. This gives the protein CASSYSMGRGFWEETQYF. The chain has TRBV6-2 or TRBV6-3 and TRBJ2-5, with 7 bases aligning to TRBD2. The CDR3 is 18 residues long. Trimming took 0 bases from V and 3 from J; bases not matched to a gene: 13. Germline V gene sequence: CDR1 MNHEY, CDR2 SVGEGT.

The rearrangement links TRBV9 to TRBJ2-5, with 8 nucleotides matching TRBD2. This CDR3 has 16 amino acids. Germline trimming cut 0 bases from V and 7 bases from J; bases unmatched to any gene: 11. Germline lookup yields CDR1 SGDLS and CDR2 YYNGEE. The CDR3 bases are TGTGCCAGCAGCGTAGAACCGGCGGGGGGCCGTGGGACCCAGTACTTC. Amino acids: CASSVEPAGGRGTQYF.

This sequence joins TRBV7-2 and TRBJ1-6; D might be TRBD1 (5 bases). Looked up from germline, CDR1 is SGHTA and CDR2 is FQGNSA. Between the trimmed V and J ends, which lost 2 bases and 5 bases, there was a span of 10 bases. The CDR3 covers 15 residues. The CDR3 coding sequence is TGTGCCAGCAGCTTACAGGGTCGGGATAATTCACCCCTCCACTTT. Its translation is CASSLQGRDNSPLHF.

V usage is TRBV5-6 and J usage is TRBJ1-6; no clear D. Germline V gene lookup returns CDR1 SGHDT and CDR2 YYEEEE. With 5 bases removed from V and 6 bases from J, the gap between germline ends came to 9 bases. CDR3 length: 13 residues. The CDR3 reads CASSEGSNSPLHF. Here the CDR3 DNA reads TGTGCCAGCAGTGAAGGGTCTAATTCACCCCTCCACTTT.

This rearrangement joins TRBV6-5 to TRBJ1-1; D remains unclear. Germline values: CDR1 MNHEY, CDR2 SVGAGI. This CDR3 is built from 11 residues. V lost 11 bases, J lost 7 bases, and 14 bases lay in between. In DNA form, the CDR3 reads TGTGCCTGCGAAATAGGAAGTGAAGCTTTCTTT. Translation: CACEIGSEAFF.

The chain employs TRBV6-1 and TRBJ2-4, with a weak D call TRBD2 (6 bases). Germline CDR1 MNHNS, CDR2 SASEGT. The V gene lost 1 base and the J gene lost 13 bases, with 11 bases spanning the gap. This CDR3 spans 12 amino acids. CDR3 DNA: TGTGCCAGCAGTGAAGTCGGACGGGGGCAGTACTTC. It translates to CASSEVGRGQYF.

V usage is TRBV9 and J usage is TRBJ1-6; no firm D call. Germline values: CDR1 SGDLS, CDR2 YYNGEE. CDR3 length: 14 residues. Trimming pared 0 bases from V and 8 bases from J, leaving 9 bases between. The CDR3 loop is CASSVAAEDSPLHF. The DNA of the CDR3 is TGTGCCAGCAGCGTAGCGGCAGAAGATTCACCCCTCCACTTT. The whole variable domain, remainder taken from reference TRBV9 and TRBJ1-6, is DSGVTQTPKHLITATGQRVTLRCSPRSGDLSVYWYQQSLDQGLQFLIQYYNGEERAKGNILERFSAQQFPDLHSELNLSSLELGDSALYFCASSVAAEDSPLHFGNGTRLTVT.

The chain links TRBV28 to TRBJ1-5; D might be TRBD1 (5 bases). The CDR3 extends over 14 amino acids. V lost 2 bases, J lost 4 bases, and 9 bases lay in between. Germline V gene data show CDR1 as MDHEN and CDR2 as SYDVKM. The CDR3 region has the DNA TGTGCCAGCAGTTTAATTTCAGGGAATCAGCCCCAGCATTTT. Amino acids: CASSLISGNQPQHF.

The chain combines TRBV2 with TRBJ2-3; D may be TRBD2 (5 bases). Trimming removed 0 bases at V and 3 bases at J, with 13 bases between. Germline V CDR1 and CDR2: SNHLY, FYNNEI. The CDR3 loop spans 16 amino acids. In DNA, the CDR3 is TGTGCCAGCAGTGAAGCGCGCCTAGCCATAACAGATACGCAGTATTTT. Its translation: CASSEARLAITDTQYF.

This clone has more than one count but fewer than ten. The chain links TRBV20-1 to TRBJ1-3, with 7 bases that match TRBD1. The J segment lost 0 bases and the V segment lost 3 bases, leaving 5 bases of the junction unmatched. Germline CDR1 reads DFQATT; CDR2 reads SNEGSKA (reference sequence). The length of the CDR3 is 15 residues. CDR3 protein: CSASPGQASGNTIYF. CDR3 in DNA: TGCAGTGCTAGTCCTGGACAGGCCTCTGGAAACACCATATATTTT.

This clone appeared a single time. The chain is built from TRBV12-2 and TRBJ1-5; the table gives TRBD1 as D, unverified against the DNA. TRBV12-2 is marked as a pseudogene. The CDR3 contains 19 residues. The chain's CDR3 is CASRELKHPRGFSNQPQHF. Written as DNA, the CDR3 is TGTGCAAGTCGTGAGCTGAAACACCCGAGGGGGTTTAGCAATCAGCCCCAGCATTTT.

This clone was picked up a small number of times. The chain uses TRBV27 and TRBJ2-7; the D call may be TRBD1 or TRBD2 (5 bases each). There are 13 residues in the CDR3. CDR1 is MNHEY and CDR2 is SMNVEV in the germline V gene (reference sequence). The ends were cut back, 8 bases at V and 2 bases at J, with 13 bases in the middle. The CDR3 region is CASAPGRPYEQYF. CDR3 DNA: TGTGCCAGCGCGCCGGGACGGCCCTACGAGCAGTACTTC.

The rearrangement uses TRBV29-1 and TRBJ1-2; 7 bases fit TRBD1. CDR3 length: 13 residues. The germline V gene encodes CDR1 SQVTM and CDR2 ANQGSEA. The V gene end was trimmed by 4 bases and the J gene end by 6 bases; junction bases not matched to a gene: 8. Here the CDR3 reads CSVGLDRENGYTF. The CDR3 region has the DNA TGCAGCGTTGGGCTAGACAGGGAAAATGGCTACACCTTC.

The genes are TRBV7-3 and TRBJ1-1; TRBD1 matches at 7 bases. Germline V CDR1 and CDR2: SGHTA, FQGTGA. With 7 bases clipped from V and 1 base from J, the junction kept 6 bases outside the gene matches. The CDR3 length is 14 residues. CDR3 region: CASTTGTENTEAFF. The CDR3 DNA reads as TGTGCCAGCACCACCGGGACAGAGAACACTGAAGCTTTCTTT. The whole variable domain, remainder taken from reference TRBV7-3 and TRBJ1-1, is GAGVSQTPSNKVTEKGKYVELRCDPISGHTALYWYRQSLGQGPEFLIYFQGTGAADDSGLPNDRFFAVRPEGSVSTLKIQRTERGDSAVYLCASTTGTENTEAFFGQGTRLTVV.

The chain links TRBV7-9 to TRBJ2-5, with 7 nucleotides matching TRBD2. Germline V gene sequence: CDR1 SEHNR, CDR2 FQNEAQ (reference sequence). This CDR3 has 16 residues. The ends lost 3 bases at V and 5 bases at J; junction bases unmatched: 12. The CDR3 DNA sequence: TGTGCCAGCAGCTTCGGCGGCGGGGGAGGTGGGGAGACCCAGTACTTC. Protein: CASSFGGGGGGETQYF.

The CDR3 loop is CASRLAGFSTDTQYF. In DNA form, the CDR3 reads TGTGCCAGCAGACTAGCGGGTTTTAGCACAGATACGCAGTATTTT. The chain is built from TRBV6-5 and TRBJ2-3; 9 bases map to TRBD2. Germline V gene data show CDR1 as MNHEY and CDR2 as SVGAGI. CDR3 length: 15 amino acids. With 6 bases clipped from V and 0 bases from J, the junction kept 4 bases outside the gene matches.

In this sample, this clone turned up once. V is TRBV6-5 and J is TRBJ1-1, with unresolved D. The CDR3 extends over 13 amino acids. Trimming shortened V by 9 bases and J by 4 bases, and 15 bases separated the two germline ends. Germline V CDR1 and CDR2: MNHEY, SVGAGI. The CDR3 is CASALERSTEAFF. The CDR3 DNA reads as TGTGCCAGTGCTTTAGAGAGGAGCACTGAAGCTTTCTTT.

The CDR3 region has the DNA TGTGCCAGCAGGCAGGGACAGGGGGCCTACGAGCAGTACTTC. Residues: CASRQGQGAYEQYF. The chain combines TRBV6-6 with TRBJ2-7; TRBD1 aligns across 11 bases. Trimming at V came to 6 bases and at J to 2 bases, leaving 3 bases not matched to a gene. There are 14 residues in the CDR3. CDR1 and CDR2 from the germline V gene are MNHNY and SVGAGI (reference sequence).